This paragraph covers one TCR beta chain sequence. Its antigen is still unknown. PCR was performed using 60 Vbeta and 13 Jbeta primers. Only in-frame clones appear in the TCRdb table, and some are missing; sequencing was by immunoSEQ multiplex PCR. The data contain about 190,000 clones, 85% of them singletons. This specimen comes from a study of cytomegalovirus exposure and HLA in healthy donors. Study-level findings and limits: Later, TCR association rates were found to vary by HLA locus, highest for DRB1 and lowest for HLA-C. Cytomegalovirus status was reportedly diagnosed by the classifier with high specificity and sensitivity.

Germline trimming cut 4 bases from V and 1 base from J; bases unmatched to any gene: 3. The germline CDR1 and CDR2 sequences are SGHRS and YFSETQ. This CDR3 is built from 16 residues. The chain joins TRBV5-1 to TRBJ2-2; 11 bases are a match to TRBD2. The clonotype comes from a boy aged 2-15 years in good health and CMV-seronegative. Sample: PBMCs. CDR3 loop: CASSLTSGGNTGELFF. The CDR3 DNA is TGCGCCAGCAGCCTAACTAGCGGGGGGAACACCGGGGAGCTGTTTTTT.